A single sample is the source of the 27 T cell receptor beta chains below, sequenced in a study of blood T cells in healthy people across ages. Primed by a sample-barcoded 5' primer and a J-beta primer mix, a second PCR proceeded for 7 to 11 cycles. TCRdb fed the 5' RACE reads into MiXCR, producing one record per CDR3 protein. The sample has about 1 million distinct CDR3 sequences, around 45% seen once. The sequencing input was blood. The receptor source for this set is an older woman in good health.

This clonotype appeared a few times. The genes are TRBV12-3 or TRBV12-4 and TRBJ2-3; 14 bases match TRBD2. There are 18 residues in the CDR3. V was pared by 1 base and J by 3 bases, with 6 bases of the junction left unmatched. The CDR3 coding sequence is TGTGCCAGCAGTTTAGGGTGGACTAGCGGGAGGAAGACAGATACGCAGTATTTT. Translation gives CASSLGWTSGRKTDTQYF.

The CDR3 is CASSLEVGLAGENEQFF. CDR3 DNA: TGTGCCAGCAGCTTAGAGGTGGGACTAGCGGGAGAGAATGAGCAGTTCTTC. The chain links TRBV7-3 to TRBJ2-1, with 14 bases fitting TRBD2. Germline assignment: CDR1 SGHTA and CDR2 FQGTGA. The CDR3 is 17 residues long. V lost 2 bases and J lost 7; bases outside the gene matches: 7.

This clonotype was seen only a few times. The CDR3 DNA is TGCAGTGCTAGAGCAGGGGTGAATCAGCCCCAGCATTTT. Translating it yields CSARAGVNQPQHF. V and J are TRBV20-1 and TRBJ1-5, with D tentatively TRBD1 (6 bases). Germline loops: CDR1 DFQATT, CDR2 SNEGSKA (reference sequence). This CDR3 spans 13 amino acids. V was clipped by 1 base and J by 4 bases, with 8 bases between them.

The rearrangement joins TRBV9 to TRBJ2-5; TRBD2 matches 16 bases. The V gene end was trimmed by 2 bases and the J gene end by 5 bases; junction bases not matched to a gene: 6. This CDR3 has 17 amino acids. Germline V gives CDR1 SGDLS, CDR2 YYNGEE. The CDR3 loop is CASSVGTSGRGRETQYF. CDR3 DNA sequence: TGTGCCAGCAGCGTCGGGACTAGCGGGAGGGGCCGCGAGACCCAGTACTTC. Full variable domain (outside the CDR3, taken from reference TRBV9 and TRBJ2-5): DSGVTQTPKHLITATGQRVTLRCSPRSGDLSVYWYQQSLDQGLQFLIQYYNGEERAKGNILERFSAQQFPDLHSELNLSSLELGDSALYFCASSVGTSGRGRETQYFGPGTRLLVL.

This clonotype was counted only a few times. The chain has TRBV29-1 and TRBJ1-1; D uncertain. Per the germline V gene, CDR1 is SQVTM and CDR2 is ANQGSEA. Deletions cut 4 bases from V and 3 bases from J, with 3 bases between. CDR3 length: 10 amino acids. This chain's CDR3 is CSVAHTEAFF. CDR3 bases: TGCAGCGTTGCCCACACTGAAGCTTTCTTT.

The chain uses TRBV29-1 and TRBJ1-1; 9 nucleotides match TRBD1. The CDR3 runs to 13 residues. V lost 7 bases, J lost 4 bases, and 7 bases stayed unmatched. CDR1 is SQVTM, CDR2 ANQGSEA, per germline. Here the CDR3 reads CSAPGQGVTEAFF. CDR3 bases: TGCAGCGCACCGGGACAGGGAGTCACTGAAGCTTTCTTT.

This clonotype has at least ten counts. The V call is TRBV7-2, the J call TRBJ2-5; D not resolved. The CDR3 totals 14 residues. Germline assignment: CDR1 SGHTA and CDR2 FQGNSA. Between the trimmed V and J ends, which lost 5 bases and 5 bases, there was a span of 15 bases. The CDR3 DNA follows: TGTGCCAGCAGCCAAGGCGGCTTTGGGGAGACCCAGTACTTC. Translated, it gives CASSQGGFGETQYF.

CDR3 DNA sequence: TGTGCCACCAGCAGAGATCTCATCGGGGGCACAGATACGCAGTATTTT. Its translation is CATSRDLIGGTDTQYF. The rearrangement uses TRBV15 and TRBJ2-3; possibly TRBD2 for D (5 bases). Deletions cut 0 bases from V and 1 base from J, with 11 bases between. CDR3 length: 16 residues. The germline CDR1 and CDR2 sequences are LNHNV and YYDKDF (reference sequence). The whole variable domain, remainder taken from reference TRBV15 and TRBJ2-3, is DAMVIQNPRYQVTQFGKPVTLSCSQTLNHNVMYWYQQKSSQAPKLLFHYYDKDFNNEADTPDNFQSRRPNTSFCFLDIRSPGLGDTAMYLCATSRDLIGGTDTQYFGPGTRLTVL.

The rearrangement links TRBV4-1 to TRBJ2-1; D unresolved. The CDR3 sequence is 15 residues long. V was clipped by 5 bases and J by 0 bases, with 11 bases between them. Germline CDR1 reads MGHRA; CDR2 reads YSYEKL. The CDR3 here is CASSADAGSYNEQFF. The DNA for the CDR3 is TGCGCCAGCAGCGCTGACGCCGGCTCCTACAATGAGCAGTTCTTC.

The V gene is TRBV27, the J gene TRBJ2-7, with TRBD1 matching over 7 bases. The CDR3 is 15 residues long. Germline CDR1 is MNHEY and CDR2 is SMNVEV (reference sequence). J was trimmed by 3 bases and V by 6 bases; bases with no gene match: 11. This chain's CDR3 is CASRTGQENFYEQYF. In DNA, the CDR3 is TGTGCCAGCAGAACTGGACAGGAGAACTTCTACGAGCAGTACTTC.

The count of this clonotype is one. This chain uses TRBV7-9 with TRBJ2-4, with 8 bases matching TRBD1. The J call may be incorrect, as the DNA end agrees better with TRBJ2-7. Germline CDR1 reads SEHNR; CDR2 reads FQNEAQ (reference sequence). The CDR3 spans 14 residues. The CDR3 is CASSSTDRVAEQYF. Here the CDR3 DNA reads TGTGCCAGCAGCTCCACGGACAGGGTTGCCGAGCAGTACTTC.

The chain uses TRBV20-1 and TRBJ2-1; 10 bases agree with TRBD2. CDR1 is DFQATT, CDR2 SNEGSKA, per germline (reference sequence). Losses at the gene ends were 0 bases for V and 7 bases for J; bases not matched to a gene: 12. CDR3 length: 17 residues. CDR3 protein: CSAREFTQAGGRNEQFF. CDR3 coding DNA: TGCAGTGCTAGAGAATTTACCCAAGCGGGAGGGAGAAATGAGCAGTTCTTC.

There are a few counts of this clonotype. This chain uses TRBV5-1 with TRBJ1-6, with D hard to call. Trimming cost V 0 bases and J 5 bases, with 6 bases left between them. The germline V gene has CDR1 SGHRS and CDR2 YFSETQ. This CDR3 comprises 14 residues. The CDR3 sequence: CASSLGDHNSPLHF. CDR3 DNA sequence: TGCGCCAGCAGCTTGGGAGACCATAATTCACCCCTCCACTTT.

The chain employs TRBV2 and TRBJ1-2; perhaps TRBD1 as D (5 bases). This CDR3 has 16 residues. The V and J ends lost 2 bases and 4 bases respectively, with 17 bases between them. CDR1 is SNHLY and CDR2 is FYNNEI in the germline V gene. The CDR3 protein is CASSERDGSSLYGYTF. CDR3 nucleotides: TGTGCCAGCAGTGAAAGGGACGGATCTTCCCTCTATGGCTACACCTTC.

This sequence joins TRBV13 and TRBJ2-7; 12 nucleotides line up with TRBD2. Germline CDR1 is PRHDT and CDR2 is FYEKMQ (reference sequence). CDR3 length equals 16 residues. J gave up 2 bases and V 5 bases, and 7 bases lay outside the gene matches. Written as DNA, the CDR3 is TGTGCCAGCAGCAGACGGACTAGCGGGACCACCTACGAGCAGTACTTC. It yields the protein CASSRRTSGTTYEQYF.

V usage is TRBV5-4 and J usage is TRBJ2-7; 10 bases map to TRBD2. The CDR3 loop spans 16 amino acids. Germline values: CDR1 SGHNT, CDR2 YYREEE (reference sequence). V gave up 2 bases and J gave up 6 bases; unmatched junction bases: 11. The CDR3 region is CASSFGLAVATGEQYF. CDR3 DNA sequence: TGTGCCAGCAGCTTCGGACTAGCGGTAGCAACGGGCGAGCAGTACTTC. The variable domain in full, completed from reference TRBV5-4 and TRBJ2-7, reads ETGVTQSPTHLIKTRGQQVTLRCSSQSGHNTVSWYQQALGQGPQFIFQYYREEENGRGNFPPRFSGLQFPNYSSELNVNALELDDSALYLCASSFGLAVATGEQYFGPGTRLTVT.

The genes are TRBV5-1 and TRBJ2-1; D might be TRBD1 or TRBD2, each matching 6 bases. V was pared by 4 bases and J by 2 bases, with 16 bases between. The CDR3 runs to 16 residues. Germline V lookup: CDR1 SGHRS, CDR2 YFSETQ. CDR3 amino acids: CASSVGTRRAYNEQFF. DNA for the CDR3: TGCGCCAGCAGCGTGGGGACAAGGAGGGCCTACAATGAGCAGTTCTTC.

J is TRBJ1-1 and V is TRBV28, with no clear D. Trimming took 5 bases from V and 5 from J, leaving 15 bases between them. The CDR3 sequence is 14 residues long. CDR1 and CDR2 (germline): MDHEN, SYDVKM. CDR3 coding DNA: TGTGCCAGCAGTACATGGACGGGTAGTACTGAAGCTTTCTTT. It encodes CASSTWTGSTEAFF.

This clonotype was observed a few times. The V call is TRBV20-1, the J call TRBJ2-5, with D unresolved. CDR1 DFQATT and CDR2 SNEGSKA come from the germline V gene (reference sequence). The CDR3 spans 18 residues. With 3 bases removed from V and 0 bases from J, the gap between germline ends came to 23 bases. The CDR3 bases are TGCAGTGCTAGGGCCTTTTTTAGAGACTCACCGTACCAAGAGACCCAGTACTTC. Protein product: CSARAFFRDSPYQETQYF.

The CDR3 nucleotides read TGTGCCAGCAGTTACTCCCCGGGTACGCCATCCTACGAGCAGTACTTC. Translated, it gives CASSYSPGTPSYEQYF. The rearrangement joins TRBV6-2 or TRBV6-3 to TRBJ2-7; D unresolved. Germline lookup yields CDR1 MNHEY and CDR2 SVGEGT. The length of the CDR3 is 16 residues. V lost 0 bases to trimming and J lost 1 base, with 13 bases between them.

This clonotype was seen a few times. The J gene is TRBJ2-7, the V gene TRBV20-1; 13 bases match TRBD2. There are 16 residues in the CDR3. V was clipped by 6 bases and J by 3 bases; unmatched bases: 11. Germline V gives CDR1 DFQATT, CDR2 SNEGSKA (reference sequence). The CDR3 sequence is CSAAPRLAGGFYEQYF. CDR3 DNA sequence: TGCAGTGCCGCCCCTCGACTAGCGGGAGGATTCTACGAGCAGTACTTC.

V gene TRBV11-1 combines with J gene TRBJ2-3; D possibly corresponds to TRBD2 (6 bases). The CDR3 consists of 15 residues. V dropped 5 bases and J dropped 0 bases, with 12 bases sitting between them. Germline CDR1 and CDR2: SGHAT and FQDESV (reference sequence). The CDR3 DNA is TGTGCCAGCAGCCGATTAGCGGAGAGCACAGATACGCAGTATTTT. It translates to CASSRLAESTDTQYF. Full variable domain (rest looked up from reference TRBV11-1 and TRBJ2-3): EAEVAQSPRYKITEKSQAVAFWCDPISGHATLYWYRQILGQGPELLVQFQDESVVDDSQLPKDRFSAERLKGVDSTLKIQPAELGDSAMYLCASSRLAESTDTQYFGPGTRLTVL.

The J gene is TRBJ2-1, the V gene TRBV4-2; 9 bases match TRBD2. The V segment lost 3 bases and the J segment 6 bases; nucleotides outside the gene matches: 6. CDR3 length: 15 amino acids. Germline loops: CDR1 LGHNA, CDR2 YNFKEQ. The CDR3 DNA follows: TGTGCCAGCAGCCAGACTAGCGGTATGGTCAATGAGCAGTTCTTC. Translated: CASSQTSGMVNEQFF.

This chain links TRBV11-2 with TRBJ2-1; no definite D call. The CDR3 is 16 amino acids. V dropped 2 bases and J dropped 3 bases, with 14 bases sitting between them. CDR1 SGHAT and CDR2 FQNNGV come from the germline V gene. CDR3 bases: TGTGCCAGCAGCTTACTGCCCCCCTGGAGCTACAATGAGCAGTTCTTC. This translates into CASSLLPPWSYNEQFF.

This sequence joins TRBV25-1 and TRBJ2-5; D is ambiguous. The length of the CDR3 is 14 residues. Germline-derived CDR1 and CDR2 are MGHDK and SYGVNS. Trimming took off 2 bases at V and 1 base at J, with 8 bases between the two ends. The CDR3 DNA reads TGTGCCAGCAGTGAAGTAGGCCCCCAAGAGACCCAGTACTTC. Translating gives CASSEVGPQETQYF.

This clonotype was observed a handful of times. The chain recombines TRBV27 with TRBJ2-5; no definite D call. Germline-derived CDR1 and CDR2 are MNHEY and SMNVEV (reference sequence). Trimming cost V 6 bases and J 5 bases, with 19 bases left between them. CDR3 size: 15 residues. The CDR3 here is CASSSTPRPRETQYF. The DNA of the CDR3 is TGTGCCAGCAGCTCTACCCCCCGCCCGCGGGAGACCCAGTACTTC.

There are a few counts of this clonotype. V and J are TRBV28 and TRBJ2-5; a possible D gene is TRBD1 (5 bases). CDR1 and CDR2 from the germline V gene are MDHEN and SYDVKM. The CDR3 length is 13 residues. V gave up 6 bases and J gave up 5 bases, with 13 bases separating them. CDR3 bases: TGTGCCAGCAGATCACCAGGGTTGGAGACCCAGTACTTC. It codes for CASRSPGLETQYF.